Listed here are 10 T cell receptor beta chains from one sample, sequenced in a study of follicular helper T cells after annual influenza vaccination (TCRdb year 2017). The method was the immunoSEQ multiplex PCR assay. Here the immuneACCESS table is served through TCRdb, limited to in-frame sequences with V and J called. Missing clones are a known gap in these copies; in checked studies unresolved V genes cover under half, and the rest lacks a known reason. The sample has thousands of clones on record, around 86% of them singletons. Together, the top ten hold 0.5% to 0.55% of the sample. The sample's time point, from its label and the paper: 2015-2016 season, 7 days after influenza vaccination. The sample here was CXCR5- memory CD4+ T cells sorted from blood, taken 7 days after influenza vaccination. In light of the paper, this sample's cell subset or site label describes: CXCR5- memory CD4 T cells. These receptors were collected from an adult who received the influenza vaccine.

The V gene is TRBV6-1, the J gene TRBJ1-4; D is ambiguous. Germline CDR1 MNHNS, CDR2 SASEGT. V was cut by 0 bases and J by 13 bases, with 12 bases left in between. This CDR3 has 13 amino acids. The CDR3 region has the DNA TGTGCCAGCAGTGAAGCTCGTCCCGAGATACTGTTTTTT. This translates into CASSEARPEILFF.

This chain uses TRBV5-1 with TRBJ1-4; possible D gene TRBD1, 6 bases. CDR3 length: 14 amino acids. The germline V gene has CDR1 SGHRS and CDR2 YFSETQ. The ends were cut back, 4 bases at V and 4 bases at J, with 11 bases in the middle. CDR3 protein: CASSMGHLNEKLFF. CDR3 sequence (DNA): TGCGCCAGCAGCATGGGACATCTTAATGAAAAACTGTTTTTT.

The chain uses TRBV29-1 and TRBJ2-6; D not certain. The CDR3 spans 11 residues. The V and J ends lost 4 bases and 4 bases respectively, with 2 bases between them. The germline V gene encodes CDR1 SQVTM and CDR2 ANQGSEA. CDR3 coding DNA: TGCAGCGTTGTAGGGGCCAACGTCCTGACTTTC. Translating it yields CSVVGANVLTF. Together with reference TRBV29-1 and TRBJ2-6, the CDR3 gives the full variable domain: SAVISQKPSRDICQRGTSLTIQCQVDSQVTMMFWYRQQPGQSLTLIATANQGSEATYESGFVIDKFPISRPNLTFSTLTVSNMSPEDSSIYLCSVVGANVLTFGAGSRLTVL.

The CDR3, as DNA: TGTGCCAGCAGCCCTTTACAGAGGGCCATATATTTT. As protein: CASSPLQRAIYF. The chain carries TRBV7-2 and TRBJ1-3; D not resolved. Trimming took 5 bases from V and 11 from J, leaving 13 bases between them. CDR3 length equals 12 residues. Germline V gene data show CDR1 as SGHTA and CDR2 as FQGNSA.

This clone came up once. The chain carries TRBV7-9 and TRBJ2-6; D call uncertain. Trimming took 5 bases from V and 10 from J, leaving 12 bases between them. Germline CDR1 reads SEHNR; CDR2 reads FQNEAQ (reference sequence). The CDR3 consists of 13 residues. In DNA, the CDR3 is TGTGCCAGCAGCCCAGGTATTAGGAACGTCCTGACTTTC. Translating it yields CASSPGIRNVLTF.

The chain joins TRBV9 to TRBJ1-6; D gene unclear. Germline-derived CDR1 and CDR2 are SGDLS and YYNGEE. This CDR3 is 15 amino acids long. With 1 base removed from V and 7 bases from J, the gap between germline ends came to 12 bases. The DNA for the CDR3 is TGTGCCAGCAGCGTAACCTGGACCAGCAATTCACCCCTCCACTTT. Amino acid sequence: CASSVTWTSNSPLHF.

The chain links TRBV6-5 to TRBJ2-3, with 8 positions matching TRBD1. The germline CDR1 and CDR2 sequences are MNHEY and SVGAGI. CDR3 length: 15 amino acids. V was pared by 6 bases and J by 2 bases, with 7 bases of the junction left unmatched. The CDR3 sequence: CASSDRQGYTDTQYF. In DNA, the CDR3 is TGTGCCAGCAGCGACCGACAGGGGTACACAGATACGCAGTATTTT.

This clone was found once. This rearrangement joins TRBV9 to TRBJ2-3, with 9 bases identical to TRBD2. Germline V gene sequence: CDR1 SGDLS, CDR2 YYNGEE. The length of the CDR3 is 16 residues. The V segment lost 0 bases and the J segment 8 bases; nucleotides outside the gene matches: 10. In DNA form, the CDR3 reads TGTGCCAGCAGCGTAGGTTCTAGCGGGGTTGGAGCTACGCAGTATTTT. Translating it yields CASSVGSSGVGATQYF.

The CDR3 reads CASSQEWDEWETYEQYF. For the CDR3, the DNA is TGCGCCAGCAGCCAAGAATGGGACGAATGGGAGACCTACGAGCAGTACTTC. The J gene is TRBJ2-7, the V gene TRBV4-3; TRBD1 or TRBD2 may be the D gene (5 bases each). The V and J ends lost 0 bases and 2 bases respectively, with 17 bases between them. The CDR3 spans 17 residues. Germline V CDR1 and CDR2: LGHNA, YSLEER.

CDR3 sequence (DNA): TGTGCCAGCCACCGGGCCTCTACAATGGATACGCAGTATTTT. As protein: CASHRASTMDTQYF. The gene calls are TRBV18 and TRBJ2-3; D is ambiguous. The CDR3 has 14 residues. V lost 8 bases and J lost 6, with 18 bases in between. Germline values: CDR1 KGHSH, CDR2 LQKENI.